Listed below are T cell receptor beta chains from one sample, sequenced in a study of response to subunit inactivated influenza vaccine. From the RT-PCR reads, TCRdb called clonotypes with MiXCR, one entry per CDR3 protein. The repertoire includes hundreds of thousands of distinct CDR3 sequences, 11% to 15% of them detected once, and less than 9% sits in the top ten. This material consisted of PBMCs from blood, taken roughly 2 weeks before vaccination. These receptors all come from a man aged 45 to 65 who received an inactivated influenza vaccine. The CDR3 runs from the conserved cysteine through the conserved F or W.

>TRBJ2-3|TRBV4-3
CASSQVRGGRGDTQYF
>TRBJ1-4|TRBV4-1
CASSQSGQRNEKLFF
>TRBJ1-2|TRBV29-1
CSVDGGTLYGYTF
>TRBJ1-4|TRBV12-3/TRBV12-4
CASSFGTLIATNEKLFF
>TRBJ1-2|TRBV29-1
CSVFQSGYTF
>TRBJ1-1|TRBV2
CASPSTGGLNSEAFF
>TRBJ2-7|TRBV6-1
CATRDYRTYEQYF
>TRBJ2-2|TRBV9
CASSVGGGLSTGELFF
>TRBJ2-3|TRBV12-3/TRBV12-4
CASSSTSYTQYF
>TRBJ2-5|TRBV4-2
CASSQDSTETQYF
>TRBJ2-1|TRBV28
CASSFGRVGNEQFF
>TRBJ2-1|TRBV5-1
CASSSAGLGNEQFF
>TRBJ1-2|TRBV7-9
CASSQQWGYTF
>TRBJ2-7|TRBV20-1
CSARDPHDSSPYEQYF
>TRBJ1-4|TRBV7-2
CASSPGARSEKLFF
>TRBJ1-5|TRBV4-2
CASSPRKAQPQHF
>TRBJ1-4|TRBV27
CASSPTYGYEKLFF
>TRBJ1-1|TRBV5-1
CASSLAQGWNTEAFF
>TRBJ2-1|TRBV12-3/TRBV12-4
CASSSPLLISYNEQFF
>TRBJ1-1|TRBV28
CASSTPRAVNTEAFF
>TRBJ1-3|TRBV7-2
CASSFRGTSGNTIYF
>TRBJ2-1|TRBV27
CASFDRGLSNEQFF
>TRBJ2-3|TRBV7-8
CASSPRRGVGTDTQYF
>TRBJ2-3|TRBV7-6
CASSFSPWGGSTDTQYF
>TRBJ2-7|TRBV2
CASSDGISYEQYF
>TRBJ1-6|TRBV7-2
CASSSATVSRNSPLHF
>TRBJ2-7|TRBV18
CASSPPGLADTYEQYF
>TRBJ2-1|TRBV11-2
CASSLTGQDYNEQFF
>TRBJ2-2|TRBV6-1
CASKGQVDTGELFF
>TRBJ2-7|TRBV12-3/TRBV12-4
CASSLWLQGGTEQYF
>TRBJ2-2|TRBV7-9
CASSLARINTGELFF
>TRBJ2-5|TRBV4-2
CASSPGTGGVGETQYF
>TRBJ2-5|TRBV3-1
CASSQEFFGAETQYF
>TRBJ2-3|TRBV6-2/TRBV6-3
CASTLAGGPADTQYF
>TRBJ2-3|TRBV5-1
CASSPGSGSQRTDTQYF
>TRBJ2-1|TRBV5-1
CASSGQSGDEQFF
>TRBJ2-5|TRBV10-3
CAISMGLRETQYF
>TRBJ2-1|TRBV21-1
CASRYGRGGASYNEQFF
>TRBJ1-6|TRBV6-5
CASSYEMSSYNSPLHF
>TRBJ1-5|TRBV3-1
CASSQGSRQEVTGARQPQHF
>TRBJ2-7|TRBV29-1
CSVTGISGNPYEQYF
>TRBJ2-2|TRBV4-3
CASSQGGASGELFF
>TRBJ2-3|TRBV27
CASSPDTQYF
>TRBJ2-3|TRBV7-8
CASSRSRVAPDTQYF
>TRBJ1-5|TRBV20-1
CSARVQGNQPQHF
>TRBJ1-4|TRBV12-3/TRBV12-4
CASSSTGPNEKLFF
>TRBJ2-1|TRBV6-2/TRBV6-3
CASSYRRGGLQNNEQFF
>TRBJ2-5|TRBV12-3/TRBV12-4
CASSFGGETQYF
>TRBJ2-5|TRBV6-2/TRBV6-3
CASSSTGSHDTQYF
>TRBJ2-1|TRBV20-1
CSARAGEPYNEQFF
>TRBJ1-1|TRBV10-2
CASSEGVYTEAFF
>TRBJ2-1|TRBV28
CASSFEFGLVGGGSYNEQFF
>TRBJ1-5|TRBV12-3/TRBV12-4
CASSTQDRGQPQHF
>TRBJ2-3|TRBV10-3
CAISTGATGTDTQYF
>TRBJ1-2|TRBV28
CASSGGSGSNYGYTF
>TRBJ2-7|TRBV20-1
CSAIFGNSHEQYF
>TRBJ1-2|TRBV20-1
CSAKPPSGGNYGYTF
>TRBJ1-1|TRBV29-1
CSVTPWTGNTEAFF
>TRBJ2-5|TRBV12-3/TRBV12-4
CASSSKGGLRETQYF